Listed below are T cell receptor beta chains from one sample, sequenced in a study of OX40 agonist ivuxolimab in advanced cancers. The data were produced by immunoSEQ multiplex PCR, yet TCRdb's version contains in-frame clones alone and is incomplete. The sample holds about 81,000 clones, roughly 80% seen once. This specimen consisted of CD4+ or CD8+ T cells sorted from blood, obtained in a trial of the OX40 agonist ivuxolimab. Receptors were obtained from an adult with an advanced solid tumor such as melanoma, head and neck, liver or kidney cancer. Each CDR3 is given with its conserved first and last residue. Each record gives: clone size, J gene, D gene, V gene, CDR3 DNA, CDR3 protein. The D gene is left open where the match is weak. For some rows the clone size is stated as once, few or many, or as a class when expanded; others skip it.

-	TRBJ2-1	-	TRBV7-9	TGTGCCAGCAGCTTTTCAGGGAATGAGCAGTTCTTC	CASSFSGNEQFF
-	TRBJ1-3	-	TRBV6-6	TGTGCCAGCAGCGGTCAGGCGATCTCTGGAAACACCATATATTTT	CASSGQAISGNTIYF
-	TRBJ2-1	-	TRBV6-6	TGTGCCAGCAGTTACTTGGGGTATGGGATGGATGAGCAGTTCTTC	CASSYLGYGMDEQFF
-	TRBJ1-4	-	TRBV19	TGTGCCTCCAGGGGCCCCGTGAGCGAAAAACTGTTTTTT	CASRGPVSEKLFF
-	TRBJ1-4	-	TRBV7-2	TGTGCCAGCAGCCTTAAAGGCGCGGGAGCTAATGAAAAACTGTTTTTT	CASSLKGAGANEKLFF
-	TRBJ1-1	-	TRBV7-2	TGTGCCAGCAGCTTATACAAAGGGGACACTGAAGCTTTCTTT	CASSLYKGDTEAFF
-	TRBJ2-1	-	TRBV9	TGTGCCAGCAGCTCCCACGGAAGCAGTGGGGGTTACAATGAGCAGTTCTTC	CASSSHGSSGGYNEQFF
-	TRBJ1-2	-	TRBV28	TGTGCCAGCAGTTTGACCCAAGGACCTGGCTACACCTTC	CASSLTQGPGYTF
-	TRBJ2-3	-	TRBV27	TGTGCCAGCAGTCCTTTCCCTCGCACAGATACGCAGTATTTT	CASSPFPRTDTQYF
-	TRBJ1-2	-	TRBV27	TGTGCCAGCAGTTTCCTCAGGGACCCTTGGGGCTACACCTTC	CASSFLRDPWGYTF
once	TRBJ2-2	-	TRBV5-4	TGTGCCAGCAGCTTGGCCCTGGACAGCACGAACACCGGGGAGCTGTTTTTT	CASSLALDSTNTGELFF
-	TRBJ2-5	-	TRBV6-5	TGTGCCAGCAGAAAGTCCCTTACAGAGACCCAGTACTTC	CASRKSLTETQYF
-	TRBJ2-7	TRBD2	TRBV7-2	TGTGCCAGCAGCTTATTGATCGCGGGAGGTTGGTGGTACGAGCAGTACTTC	CASSLLIAGGWWYEQYF
once	TRBJ1-1	-	TRBV5-6	TGTGCCAGCAGCTTAATGGCCACTGAAGCTTTCTTT	CASSLMATEAFF
-	TRBJ2-1	TRBD1	TRBV6-5	TGTGCCAGCGGGACAGGACCCACCAATGAGCAGTTCTTC	CASGTGPTNEQFF
-	TRBJ2-1	-	TRBV27	TGTGCCAGCAGTTTAGTACCCTCCCTCAACAATGAGCAGTTCTTC	CASSLVPSLNNEQFF
once	TRBJ1-1	-	TRBV5-1	TGCGCCAGCAGCTTGGAAGGTGGGGTGGTGAACACTGAAGCTTTCTTT	CASSLEGGVVNTEAFF
-	TRBJ2-1	-	TRBV2	TGTGCCACAAATGGGGGTAGGGCGGTGGGGAATCTCTACAATGAGCAGTTCTTC	CATNGGRAVGNLYNEQFF
-	TRBJ1-2	-	TRBV28	TGTGCCAGCAGTTTGGAGGGGCTCTTCCCTTATGGCTACACCTTC	CASSLEGLFPYGYTF
-	TRBJ2-1	-	TRBV7-9	TGTGCCAGCAGCTTATCCTACAATGAGCAGTTCTTC	CASSLSYNEQFF
-	TRBJ2-5	-	TRBV7-9	TGTGCCAGCAGCTTAGGGGGGTCCCGGGGGACCCAGTACTTC	CASSLGGSRGTQYF
-	TRBJ2-1	-	TRBV27	TGTGCCAGCAGTTTAGTGGCCGGCAGGGATGAGCAGTTCTTC	CASSLVAGRDEQFF
-	TRBJ2-7	-	TRBV5-1	TGCGCCAGCAGCCAAGACAGCCTCTACGAGCAGTACTTC	CASSQDSLYEQYF
once	TRBJ1-1	-	TRBV19	TGTGCCAGTCGCCTGGGGGGAACTGAAGCTTTCTTT	CASRLGGTEAFF
-	TRBJ1-1	-	TRBV5-6	TGTGCCAGCAGCCCCTTAAGAGAGAACACTGAAGCTTTCTTT	CASSPLRENTEAFF
-	TRBJ1-5	TRBD1	TRBV19	TGTGCCAGTAGTGGCCAACAGGGGGCAAGGCAGCCCCAGCATTTT	CASSGQQGARQPQHF
-	TRBJ1-5	-	TRBV29-1	TGCAGCGTTAGAGAGGGTAATCAGCCCCAGCATTTT	CSVREGNQPQHF
few	TRBJ1-4	TRBD1	TRBV6-1	TGTGCCAGCAGTGGTTTGACAGGGGGTTCTGAAAAACTGTTTTTT	CASSGLTGGSEKLFF
-	TRBJ2-1	-	TRBV30	TGTGCCTGGAGTGTAGCGGTCAATGAGCAGTTCTTC	CAWSVAVNEQFF
-	TRBJ1-2	-	TRBV7-2	TGTGCCAGCAGCTTAGCCCCATTGGGGCGCGGTGGAGGGGGCTACACCTTC	CASSLAPLGRGGGGYTF
-	TRBJ1-1	-	TRBV10-2	TGCGCCAGCAGTTTCATCTACACTGAAGCTTTCTTT	CASSFIYTEAFF
-	TRBJ2-7	TRBD2	TRBV5-1	TGCGCCAGCAGCTTGGATGGGACTAGCTCCTACGAGCAGTACTTC	CASSLDGTSSYEQYF